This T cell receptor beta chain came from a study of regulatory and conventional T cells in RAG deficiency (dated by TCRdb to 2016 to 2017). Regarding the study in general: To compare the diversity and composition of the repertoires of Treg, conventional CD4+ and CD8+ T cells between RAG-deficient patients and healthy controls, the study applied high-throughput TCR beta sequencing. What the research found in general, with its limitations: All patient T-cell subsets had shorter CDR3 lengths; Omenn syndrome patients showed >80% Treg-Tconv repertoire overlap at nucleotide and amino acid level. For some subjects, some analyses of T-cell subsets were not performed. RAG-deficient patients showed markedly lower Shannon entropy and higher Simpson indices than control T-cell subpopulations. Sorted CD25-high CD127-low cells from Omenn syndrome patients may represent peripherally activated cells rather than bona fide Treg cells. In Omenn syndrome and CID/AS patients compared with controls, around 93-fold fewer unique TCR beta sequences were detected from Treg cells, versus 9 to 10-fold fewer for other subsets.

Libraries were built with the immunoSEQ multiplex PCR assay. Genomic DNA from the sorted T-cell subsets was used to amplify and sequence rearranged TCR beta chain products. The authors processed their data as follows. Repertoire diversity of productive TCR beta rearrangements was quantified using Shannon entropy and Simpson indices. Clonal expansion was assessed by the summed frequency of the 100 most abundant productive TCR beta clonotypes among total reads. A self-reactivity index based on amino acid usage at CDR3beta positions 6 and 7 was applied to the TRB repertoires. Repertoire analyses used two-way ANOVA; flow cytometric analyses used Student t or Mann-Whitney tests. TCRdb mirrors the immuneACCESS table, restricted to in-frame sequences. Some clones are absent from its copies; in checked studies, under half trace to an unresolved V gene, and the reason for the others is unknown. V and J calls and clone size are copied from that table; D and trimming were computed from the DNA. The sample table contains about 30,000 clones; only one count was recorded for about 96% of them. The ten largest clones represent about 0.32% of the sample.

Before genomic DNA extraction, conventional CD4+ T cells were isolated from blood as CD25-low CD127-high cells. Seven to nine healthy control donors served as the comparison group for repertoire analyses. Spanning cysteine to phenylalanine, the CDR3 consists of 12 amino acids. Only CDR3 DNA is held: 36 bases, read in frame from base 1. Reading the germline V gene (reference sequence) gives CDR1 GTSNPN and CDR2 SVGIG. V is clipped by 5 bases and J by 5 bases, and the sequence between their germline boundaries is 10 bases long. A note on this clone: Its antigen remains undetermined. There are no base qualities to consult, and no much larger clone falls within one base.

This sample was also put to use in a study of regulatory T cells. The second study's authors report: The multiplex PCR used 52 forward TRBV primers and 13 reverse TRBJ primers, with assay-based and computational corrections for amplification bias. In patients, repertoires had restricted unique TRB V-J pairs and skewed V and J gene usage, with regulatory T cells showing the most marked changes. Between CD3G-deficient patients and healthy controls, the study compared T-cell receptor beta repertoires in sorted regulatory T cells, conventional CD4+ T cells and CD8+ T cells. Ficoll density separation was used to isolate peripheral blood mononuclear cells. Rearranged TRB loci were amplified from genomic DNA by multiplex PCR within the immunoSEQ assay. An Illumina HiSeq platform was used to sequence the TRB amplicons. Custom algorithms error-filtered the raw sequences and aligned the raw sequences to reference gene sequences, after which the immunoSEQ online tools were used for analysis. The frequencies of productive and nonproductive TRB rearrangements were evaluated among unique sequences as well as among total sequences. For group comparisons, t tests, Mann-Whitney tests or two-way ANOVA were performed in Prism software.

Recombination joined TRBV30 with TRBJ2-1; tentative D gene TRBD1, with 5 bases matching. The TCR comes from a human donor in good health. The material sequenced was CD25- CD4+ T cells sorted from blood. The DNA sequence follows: TGTGCCTGGCGCTGGGGCGACAATGAGCAGTTCTTC. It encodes CAWRWGDNEQFF.